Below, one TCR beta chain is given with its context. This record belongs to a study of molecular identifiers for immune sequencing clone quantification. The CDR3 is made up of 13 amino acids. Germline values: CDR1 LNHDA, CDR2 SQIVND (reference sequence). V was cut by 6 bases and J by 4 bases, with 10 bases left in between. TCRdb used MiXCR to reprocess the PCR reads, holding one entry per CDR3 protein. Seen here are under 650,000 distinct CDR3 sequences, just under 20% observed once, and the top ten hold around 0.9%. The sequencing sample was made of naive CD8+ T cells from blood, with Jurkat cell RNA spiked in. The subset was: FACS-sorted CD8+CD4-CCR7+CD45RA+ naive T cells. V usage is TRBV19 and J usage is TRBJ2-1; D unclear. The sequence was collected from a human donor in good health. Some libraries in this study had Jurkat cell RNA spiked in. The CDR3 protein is CASRGTVYNEQFF. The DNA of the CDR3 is TGTGCCAGTAGGGGCACAGTGTACAATGAGCAGTTCTTC.